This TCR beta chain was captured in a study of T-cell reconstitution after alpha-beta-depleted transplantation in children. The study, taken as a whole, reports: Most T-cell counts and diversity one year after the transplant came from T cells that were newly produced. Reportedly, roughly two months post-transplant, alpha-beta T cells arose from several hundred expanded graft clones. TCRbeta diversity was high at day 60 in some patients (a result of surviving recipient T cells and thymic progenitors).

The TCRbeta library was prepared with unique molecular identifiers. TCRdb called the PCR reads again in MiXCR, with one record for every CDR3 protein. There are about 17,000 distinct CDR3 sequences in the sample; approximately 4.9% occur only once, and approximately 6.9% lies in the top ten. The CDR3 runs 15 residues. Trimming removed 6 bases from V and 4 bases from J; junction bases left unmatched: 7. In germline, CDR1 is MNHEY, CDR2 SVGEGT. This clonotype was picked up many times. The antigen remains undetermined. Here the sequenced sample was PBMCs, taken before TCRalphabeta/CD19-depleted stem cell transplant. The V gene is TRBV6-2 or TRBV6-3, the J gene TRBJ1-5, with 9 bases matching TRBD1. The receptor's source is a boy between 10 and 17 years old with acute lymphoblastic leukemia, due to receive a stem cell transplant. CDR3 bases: TGTGCCAGCAGACGGACAGGGGACGAAAATCAGCCCCAGCATTTT. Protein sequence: CASRRTGDENQPQHF.